Listed below are T cell receptor beta chains from one sample, sequenced in a study of shared clonotypes between healthy human individuals. The table came from immunoSEQ multiplex PCR; TCRdb's copy has only in-frame clones and leaves some out. Of around 2.1 million clones in the sample, under 95% were seen once. Sequencing was carried out using naive CD8+ T cells from PBMCs. Source of these receptors: a young man in good health. Some clones in this sample may be carry-over from other donors' samples. CDR3s include the opening cysteine and the closing phenylalanine or tryptophan. Each record gives: J gene, V gene, CDR3 protein.

TRBJ2-1,TRBV19,CASSMGGNSYNEQFF
TRBJ1-2,TRBV19,CASTSNKGSNYGYTF
TRBJ2-3,TRBV27,CASSLLRAGGIDTQYF
TRBJ2-2,TRBV19,CASEQGAVGELFF
TRBJ2-1,TRBV5-6,CASSMKSGAGPDEQFF
TRBJ2-7,TRBV6-1,CASSERGLSYEQYF
TRBJ2-7,TRBV6-1,CASSEGVYYEQYF
TRBJ2-1,TRBV7-9,CASSFPGAGNEQFF
TRBJ2-7,TRBV6-1,CASSEAYRGYEQYF
TRBJ1-2,TRBV6-5,CASSYQTAHGYTF
TRBJ1-5,TRBV9,CASSVAAWQGLSQPQHF
TRBJ2-7,TRBV5-1,CASRQDSSYEQYF
TRBJ2-5,TRBV2,CASSRDQRMEAQETQYF
TRBJ1-2,TRBV27,CASSSETGYGYTF
TRBJ1-4,TRBV11-2,CASSLSGPVEKLFF
TRBJ2-1,TRBV19,CASSIDGLSSNEQFF
TRBJ2-3,TRBV7-2,CASSLGQGSTDTQYF
TRBJ2-1,TRBV9,CASSGSGLAGVMNEQFF
TRBJ1-1,TRBV6-5,CASSYSVGGTEAFF
TRBJ2-7,TRBV9,CASSPRAGGPNEQYF
TRBJ1-2,TRBV9,CASSAPGVFYGYTF
TRBJ2-7,TRBV7-9,CASSPRTGYPYEQYF
TRBJ2-3,TRBV19,CASSIVEDTQYF
TRBJ2-3,TRBV7-8,CASSRRLEDTQYF
TRBJ2-7,TRBV7-9,CASSFPGAEEQYF
TRBJ1-2,TRBV7-8,CASSLHDGTYGYTF
TRBJ1-2,TRBV7-9,CASSFGQGARGYTF
TRBJ2-2,TRBV28,CASGGTVNTGELFF
TRBJ2-7,TRBV6-4,CASPPEPREQYF
TRBJ2-7,TRBV25-1,CASSDGQGFEQYF
TRBJ2-5,TRBV10-1,CASSDPSETQYF
TRBJ2-2,TRBV4-1,CASSPRGSATITGELFF
TRBJ2-3,TRBV5-1,CASSLRTGGTDTQYF
TRBJ2-5,TRBV6-5,CASSPRGLGPETQYF
TRBJ1-4,TRBV30,CAWSSGLGEKLFF
TRBJ2-7,TRBV5-4,CASSLAGRPYEQYF
TRBJ2-2,TRBV28,CAVHQTGATGELFF
TRBJ2-3,TRBV5-1,CASSLTSGISTDTQYF
TRBJ2-7,TRBV18,CASSPPSDNQRTYPYEQYF
TRBJ1-2,TRBV28,CASSFAGGGAGPLYGYTF
TRBJ2-1,TRBV19,CASRTDRDEYEQFF
TRBJ2-7,TRBV9,CASSTRDSSYEQYF
TRBJ2-1,TRBV7-8,CASSLYGGRALYEQFF
TRBJ2-7,TRBV4-3,CASSQDNLDGRSYEQYF
TRBJ2-7,TRBV10-2,CASSGWTVAYEQYF
TRBJ2-2,TRBV28,CASRDWGNTEELFF
TRBJ1-2,TRBV27,CASSLSGTAMGYTF
TRBJ1-1,TRBV5-4,CASRDDLLNTEAFF
TRBJ2-5,TRBV30,CAWKLRGRVETQYF
TRBJ2-5,TRBV7-9,CASSPSPQGTWETQYF
TRBJ1-1,TRBV11-2,CASSYPLGRAAFF
TRBJ1-6,TRBV6-6,CASSAPEGAPSPLHF
TRBJ1-1,TRBV25-1,CASSELGGNTEAFF
TRBJ2-3,TRBV13,CASSLTRASTDTQYF
TRBJ2-7,TRBV6-5,CASSYSGQTEEQYF
TRBJ2-3,TRBV27,CASSLTRTDTQYF
TRBJ2-7,TRBV7-6,CASSELAGPYEQYF
TRBJ2-1,TRBV11-3,CASSFGVAFLNEQFF
TRBJ1-4,TRBV7-9,CASSYQGEKLFF